Listed here are 32 T cell receptor beta chains from one sample, sequenced in a study of blood T cell repertoires in COVID-19. Libraries were prepared by immunoSEQ multiplex PCR; TCRdb keeps only in-frame clonotypes and omits some of them. Among 44,000 or so clones, less than 70% were seen once, and the ten largest hold about 5.9%. Sequencing was performed on peripheral blood. These receptor sequences come from an elderly man with acute or convalescent COVID-19.

This clone was counted a few times. The chain uses TRBV30 and TRBJ1-1, with D unclear. The CDR3 has 14 residues. V was pared by 2 bases and J by 2 bases, with 12 bases between. CDR1 is GTSNPN, CDR2 SVGIG, per germline (reference sequence). CDR3 sequence (DNA): TGTGCCTGGAGTCCCGGGGAGGGTAACACTGAAGCTTTCTTT. Its protein product is CAWSPGEGNTEAFF.

The table lists this clone with a count of one. This chain uses TRBV5-4 with TRBJ2-7; 9 nucleotides match TRBD2. The V segment lost 6 bases and the J segment 3 bases; nucleotides outside the gene matches: 10. Germline V gene lookup returns CDR1 SGHNT and CDR2 YYREEE (reference sequence). This CDR3 is built from 15 residues. The CDR3 DNA reads as TGTGCCAGCACCCCCGGGACTAGCTTCCGCTACGAGCAGTACTTC. It yields the protein CASTPGTSFRYEQYF.

The chain uses TRBV10-1 and TRBJ2-4, with 8 bases identical to TRBD2. J gave up 10 bases and V 2 bases, and 13 bases lay outside the gene matches. CDR3 length: 16 residues. CDR1 is WNHNN and CDR2 is SYGVQD in the germline V gene (reference sequence). CDR3 in amino acids: CASSETRASGRHIQYF. The CDR3 DNA sequence: TGCGCCAGCAGTGAGACAAGGGCTAGCGGGCGGCATATTCAGTACTTC.

The chain couples TRBV2 to TRBJ1-4; 7 positions agree with TRBD1. Germline V gene sequence: CDR1 SNHLY, CDR2 FYNNEI. The CDR3 extends over 14 amino acids. With V trimmed by 5 bases and J by 8 bases, 8 bases remained unmatched. For the CDR3, the DNA is TGTGCCAGCAGTTATACAGGGGTGGGGGAAAAACTGTTTTTT. It codes for CASSYTGVGEKLFF.

The rearrangement uses TRBV3-1 (or the pseudogene TRBV3-2) and TRBJ1-3; 8 bases are a match to TRBD1. V was clipped by 0 bases and J by 4 bases; unmatched bases: 5. This CDR3 has 16 residues. Germline V CDR1 and CDR2: LGHDT, YNNKEL (reference sequence). The CDR3 DNA reads TGTGCCAGCAGCCAAGAGGACAGGGCGGGGGGAAACACCATATATTTT. Its translation is CASSQEDRAGGNTIYF.

The chain uses TRBV19 and TRBJ1-1; the match to TRBD1 covers 8 bases. The CDR3 contains 15 residues. Germline CDR1 LNHDA, CDR2 SQIVND (reference sequence). V dropped 6 bases and J dropped 3; count of bases not matched to a gene: 9. The chain's CDR3 is CASSPKTGADTEAFF. CDR3 DNA: TGTGCCAGTAGCCCTAAGACAGGGGCCGACACTGAAGCTTTCTTT.

This clone is deemed medium-sized. This chain joins TRBV7-6 and TRBJ2-7; maybe TRBD1 (6 bases). Germline CDR1 SGHVS, CDR2 FNYEAQ. CDR3 length: 17 amino acids. The V and J ends lost 5 bases and 0 bases respectively, with 20 bases between them. The CDR3: CASSPTQTQGHSYEQYF. The CDR3 DNA is TGTGCCAGCAGCCCGACCCAAACGCAGGGGCACTCCTACGAGCAGTACTTC.

The chain employs TRBV18 and TRBJ2-3, with D perhaps TRBD1 (5 bases). Trimming left V 5 bases short and J 1 base short, with 7 bases between. The CDR3 extends over 13 amino acids. Per germline, CDR1 KGHSH and CDR2 LQKENI. CDR3 amino acids: CASSSTGTDTQYF. In DNA form, the CDR3 reads TGTGCCAGCTCATCGACAGGCACAGATACGCAGTATTTT.

This chain links TRBV19 with TRBJ1-1; D is perhaps TRBD1 (5 bases). This CDR3 is 15 amino acids long. CDR1 and CDR2 from the germline V gene are LNHDA and SQIVND (reference sequence). V was shortened by 8 bases and J by 1 base, with 17 bases between the two germline ends. For the CDR3, the DNA is TGTGCCAGTTCCCCGGGGGTCGGTGCGAACACTGAAGCTTTCTTT. Encoded protein: CASSPGVGANTEAFF.

The V gene is TRBV11-3, the J gene TRBJ1-2; no reliable D call. The V end was cut by 1 base, the J end by 2 bases, with 5 bases between. The CDR3 totals 13 residues. From germline, CDR1 is SGHNT and CDR2 YENEEA. The DNA for the CDR3 is TGTGCCAGCAGCTTAGGGCAGAACTATGGCTACACCTTC. It yields the protein CASSLGQNYGYTF.

This clone has only a few counts. The V and J genes are TRBV30 and TRBJ2-2; no reliable D call. Germline V CDR1 and CDR2: GTSNPN, SVGIG (reference sequence). Trimming stripped 2 bases from V and 3 bases from J, with 7 bases between. The CDR3 extends over 13 amino acids. The CDR3 DNA reads as TGTGCCTGGAGTAAGAGAGACACCGGGGAGCTGTTTTTT. Amino acid sequence: CAWSKRDTGELFF.

The chain employs TRBV19 and TRBJ1-2, with 9 positions matching TRBD1. This CDR3 contains 15 residues. Germline V gives CDR1 LNHDA, CDR2 SQIVND (reference sequence). V dropped 5 bases and J dropped 7; count of bases not matched to a gene: 11. CDR3 nucleotides: TGTGCCAGTAGTGTCGGGACAGGGACATTAGGTGGCTACACCTTC. Its protein product is CASSVGTGTLGGYTF.

The chain has TRBV4-2 and TRBJ2-3; D call uncertain. Deletions cut 1 base from V and 5 bases from J, with 10 bases between. There are 14 residues in the CDR3. Germline CDR1 reads LGHNA; CDR2 reads YNFKEQ. In nucleotides, the CDR3 is TGTGCCAGCAGCCAAGGTCAGGTTGAAGATACGCAGTATTTT. It yields the protein CASSQGQVEDTQYF.

The rearrangement uses TRBV15 and TRBJ1-2, with D perhaps TRBD1 (6 bases). The CDR3 loop spans 14 amino acids. Trimming took off 0 bases at V and 3 bases at J, with 8 bases between the two ends. CDR1 and CDR2 (germline): LNHNV, YYDKDF (reference sequence). This CDR3 reads CATSRDNRDYGYTF. CDR3 nucleotides: TGTGCCACCAGCAGAGATAACAGGGACTATGGCTACACCTTC.

The chain carries TRBV4-1 and TRBJ1-1; 7 bases map to TRBD1. CDR1 is MGHRA and CDR2 is YSYEKL in the germline V gene. This CDR3 has 13 residues. V was clipped by 2 bases and J by 8 bases; unmatched bases: 5. The CDR3 reads CASSQRTGEEAFF. The CDR3 region has the DNA TGCGCCAGCAGCCAACGCACAGGGGAGGAAGCTTTCTTT.

This chain connects TRBV5-6 to TRBJ2-3; TRBD2 might be the D (6 bases). Germline V CDR1 and CDR2: SGHDT, YYEEEE. V lost 6 bases to trimming and J lost 1 base, with 9 bases between them. The CDR3 runs to 13 residues. The CDR3 nucleotides are TGTGCCAGCACCTCGGGGGGCACAGATACGCAGTATTTT. Translated, it gives CASTSGGTDTQYF.

This clone was found once. CDR3 sequence (DNA): TGTGCCAGCAGCAATACAGGGAGTCAGCCCCAGCATTTT. Its protein product is CASSNTGSQPQHF. The rearrangement uses TRBV11-3 and TRBJ1-5, with D perhaps matching TRBD1 (6 bases). This CDR3 is 13 amino acids long. Trimming removed 5 bases at V and 6 bases at J, with 11 bases between. Germline CDR1 reads SGHNT; CDR2 reads YENEEA.

This chain uses TRBV5-1 with TRBJ2-3; tentative D call: TRBD1 (6 bases). The CDR3 is made up of 14 amino acids. Germline CDR1 is SGHRS and CDR2 is YFSETQ. Deletions cut 0 bases from V and 2 bases from J, with 7 bases between. CDR3 loop: CASSLGQDTDTQYF. The CDR3, as DNA: TGCGCCAGCAGCTTGGGACAGGACACAGATACGCAGTATTTT.

The count of this clone is one. The V call is TRBV27, the J call TRBJ2-1; 9 bases agree with TRBD2. V trimming: 2 bases; J trimming: 1 base; junction bases outside the gene matches: 6. CDR1 is MNHEY, CDR2 SMNVEV, per germline (reference sequence). The CDR3 covers 17 residues. The CDR3, as DNA: TGTGCCAGCAGTTTACCCAGCCTAGCGGGGTCCTACAATGAGCAGTTCTTC. This sequence encodes CASSLPSLAGSYNEQFF.

This clone has just a few counts. This chain connects TRBV5-4 to TRBJ1-1; 7 nucleotides match TRBD1. V shed 4 bases and J 0 bases; nucleotides not matched to a gene: 6. The CDR3 runs 15 residues. The germline V gene has CDR1 SGHNT and CDR2 YYREEE (reference sequence). This chain's CDR3 is CASSTRTGLNTEAFF. CDR3 in DNA: TGTGCCAGCAGCACGAGGACAGGCTTGAACACTGAAGCTTTCTTT. The whole variable domain, filled in from reference TRBV5-4 and TRBJ1-1, reads ETGVTQSPTHLIKTRGQQVTLRCSSQSGHNTVSWYQQALGQGPQFIFQYYREEENGRGNFPPRFSGLQFPNYSSELNVNALELDDSALYLCASSTRTGLNTEAFFGQGTRLTVV.

The gene calls are TRBV7-6 and TRBJ2-1; D gene unclear. The CDR3 totals 13 residues. Germline V gene data show CDR1 as SGHVS and CDR2 as FNYEAQ. V was shortened by 5 bases and J by 9 bases, with 14 bases between the two germline ends. The CDR3 is CASSREARSEQFF. In DNA form, the CDR3 reads TGTGCCAGCAGCCGAGAGGCTAGGTCTGAGCAGTTCTTC.

The V and J genes are TRBV20-1 and TRBJ1-1; D gene ambiguous. The ends were cut back, 3 bases at V and 0 bases at J, with 14 bases in the middle. The CDR3 has 15 residues. Per the germline V gene, CDR1 is DFQATT and CDR2 is SNEGSKA (reference sequence). CDR3 nucleotides: TGCAGTGCTAGTGCACTTTTTGAAATGAACACTGAAGCTTTCTTT. Its translation is CSASALFEMNTEAFF.

The chain combines TRBV10-3 with TRBJ1-2; 9 bases are a match to TRBD1. The CDR3 contains 15 residues. CDR1 ENHRY and CDR2 SYGVKD come from the germline V gene. V lost 3 bases to trimming and J lost 5 bases; unmatched junction nucleotides: 7. CDR3: CAISEGGQGRYGYTF. The CDR3 DNA reads TGTGCCATCAGTGAAGGGGGACAGGGAAGGTATGGCTACACCTTC.

V usage is TRBV5-1 and J usage is TRBJ2-5; 7 nucleotides align to TRBD1. The CDR3 length is 16 residues. Germline CDR1 and CDR2: SGHRS and YFSETQ. J was trimmed by 3 bases and V by 2 bases; bases with no gene match: 10. DNA for the CDR3: TGCGCCAGCAGCTTACCCCTCGGGACAGTAGAAGAGACCCAGTACTTC. Protein sequence: CASSLPLGTVEETQYF.

The CDR3 DNA is TGTGCCAGCAGTTTACGACAGGGAAGCACTGAAGCTTTCTTT. As protein: CASSLRQGSTEAFF. This chain links TRBV11-3 with TRBJ1-1, with 7 nucleotides matching TRBD1. Trimming at V came to 6 bases and at J to 4 bases, leaving 8 bases not matched to a gene. CDR3 length: 14 residues. Germline V gene lookup returns CDR1 SGHNT and CDR2 YENEEA.

The V call is TRBV6-2 or TRBV6-3, the J call TRBJ1-5; a weak D match, TRBD1 (5 bases). The V and J ends lost 4 bases and 2 bases respectively, with 6 bases between them. Germline-derived CDR1 and CDR2 are MNHEY and SVGEGT. The CDR3 has 13 amino acids. CDR3 sequence (DNA): TGTGCCAGCAGTTTGGGGCGCAATCAGCCCCAGCATTTT. Translated, it gives CASSLGRNQPQHF.

V is TRBV5-1 and J is TRBJ1-1, with 7 positions matching TRBD1. Trimming cost V 0 bases and J 5 bases; bases outside gene matches: 7. In germline, CDR1 is SGHRS, CDR2 YFSETQ. The CDR3 contains 15 residues. In DNA form, the CDR3 reads TGCGCCAGCAGCTTGGGGGCAGGGGGGAGAACTGAAGCTTTCTTT. Translated: CASSLGAGGRTEAFF.

Only a few counts were recorded for this clone. The gene calls are TRBV6-5 and TRBJ1-4; D gene uncertain. Germline-derived CDR1 and CDR2 are MNHEY and SVGAGI. Deletions cut 0 bases from V and 6 bases from J, with 11 bases between. The length of the CDR3 is 15 residues. In nucleotides, the CDR3 is TGTGCCAGCAGTTACTCGAAGTTTGGAGATGAAAAACTGTTTTTT. Its protein product is CASSYSKFGDEKLFF.

The rearrangement uses TRBV25-1 and TRBJ2-7, with D perhaps TRBD1 (5 bases). This CDR3 contains 14 residues. V was trimmed by 3 bases and J by 3 bases, leaving 12 bases between them. Germline CDR1 reads MGHDK; CDR2 reads SYGVNS. This chain's CDR3 is CASSEAGRYYEQYF. CDR3 DNA sequence: TGTGCCAGCAGTGAGGCAGGGCGGTACTACGAGCAGTACTTC.

Remarks on this clone: One end of the junction is discordant with germline, which a read error may explain. The DNA for the CDR3 is TGTGCCAGCAGCTTAAAAGGGCGGACAGGGCCTGGGAACACCATATATTTT. Translation: CASSLKGRTGPGNTIYF. The rearrangement joins TRBV11-2 to TRBJ1-3, with 8 bases matching TRBD1. The CDR3 is made up of 17 amino acids. From germline, CDR1 is SGHAT and CDR2 FQNNGV.

The rearrangement joins TRBV19 to TRBJ1-5, with 8 bases identical to TRBD1. The CDR3 consists of 15 residues. V dropped 7 bases and J dropped 5; count of bases not matched to a gene: 10. The germline CDR1 and CDR2 sequences are LNHDA and SQIVND (reference sequence). This CDR3 is CASTHPDRGHQPQHF. The CDR3 nucleotides are TGTGCCAGTACCCACCCCGACAGGGGTCATCAGCCCCAGCATTTT.

This clone appeared once. The chain is built from TRBV27 and TRBJ2-1; TRBD2 agrees at 9 bases. The V segment lost 2 bases and the J segment 5 bases; nucleotides outside the gene matches: 4. Germline V gene lookup returns CDR1 MNHEY and CDR2 SMNVEV (reference sequence). The CDR3 is 15 amino acids. CDR3 in DNA: TGTGCCAGCAGTTTACGGCTAGCGGGGAACAATGAGCAGTTCTTC. Translation gives CASSLRLAGNNEQFF.